The 4 T cell receptor beta chains given below trace back to one sample, sequenced in a study of CD8 T cells in ankylosing spondylitis. One entry per CDR3 protein results from TCRdb running MiXCR on the 5' RACE reads. This sample has a few hundred thousand distinct CDR3 sequences; over 15% occur once, and the top ten carry over 25%. Sequenced material: blood, either unsorted or a sorted T cell fraction (not recorded which). All receptors come from a male donor with ankylosing spondylitis or in good health (not recorded which).

The rearrangement uses TRBV7-3 and TRBJ1-1; D may be TRBD1 (5 bases). This CDR3 has 15 residues. Germline V gives CDR1 SGHTA, CDR2 FQGTGA. V was trimmed by 1 base and J by 1 base, leaving 10 bases between them. The CDR3 region is CASSLSPGTNTEAFF. Written as DNA, the CDR3 is TGTGCCAGCAGCTTAAGCCCCGGGACGAACACTGAAGCTTTCTTT.

V is TRBV5-1 and J is TRBJ2-2; D assignment may be TRBD1 or TRBD2 (5 bases each). Germline V gives CDR1 SGHRS, CDR2 YFSETQ. The V end lost 4 bases, the J end lost 6 bases, and 13 bases lay between the germline ends. The CDR3 has 14 amino acids. CDR3 in amino acids: CASSVGTSPGELFF. CDR3 coding DNA: TGCGCCAGCAGCGTGGGGACGAGCCCCGGGGAGCTGTTTTTT.

CDR3 residues: CASSPAGGPVTGELFF. In nucleotides, the CDR3 is TGTGCCAGCAGCCCAGCGGGAGGGCCGGTAACCGGGGAGCTGTTTTTT. The V call is TRBV6-1, the J call TRBJ2-2; 10 nucleotides align to TRBD2. Germline CDR1 and CDR2: MNHNS and SASEGT. Losses at the gene ends were 6 bases for V and 5 bases for J; bases not matched to a gene: 9. This CDR3 is built from 16 residues.

CDR3 sequence reads: CASETSATGELFF. DNA for the CDR3: TGTGCCAGCGAAACTAGTGCCACCGGGGAGCTGTTTTTT. The V and J genes are TRBV2 and TRBJ2-2, with D tentatively TRBD2 (5 bases). The length of the CDR3 is 13 residues. V gave up 8 bases and J gave up 4 bases, with 11 bases separating them. The germline CDR1 and CDR2 sequences are SNHLY and FYNNEI.